The present TCR beta chain was sequenced within a study of shared clonotypes between healthy human individuals. The germline V gene encodes CDR1 SGHRS and CDR2 YFSETQ. J lost 6 bases, V lost 0 bases, and 7 bases had no gene match. The CDR3 sequence is 16 residues long. Libraries were prepared by immunoSEQ multiplex PCR; TCRdb keeps only in-frame clonotypes and omits some of them. Here the sample spans approximately 1.5 million clones, roughly 98% being singletons. V and J are TRBV5-1 and TRBJ2-1, with 9 bases that match TRBD1. The sequencing input was naive CD4+ T cells sorted from blood. Noted subset: CD45RA+ positively selected. The TCR originated in a man aged 30-40 years in good health. The CDR3 bases are TGCGCCAGCAGCTTGGATTTCGTGACAGGGGGCAATGAGCAGTTCTTC. This translates into CASSLDFVTGGNEQFF. The whole variable domain, remainder taken from reference TRBV5-1 and TRBJ2-1, is KAGVTQTPRYLIKTRGQQVTLSCSPISGHRSVSWYQQTPGQGLQFLFEYFSETQRNKGNFPGRFSGRQFSNSRSEMNVSTLELGDSALYLCASSLDFVTGGNEQFFGPGTRLTVL.